This TCR beta chain originates from a study of blood T cell repertoires in COVID-19. The assay was immunoSEQ multiplex PCR, and TCRdb's table has in-frame clones only and misses some. Here the sample spans around 250,000 clones, nearly 90% being singletons. Turning to this clone: One end of the junction varies from germline; a read error may be responsible.

From germline, CDR1 is MNHNS and CDR2 SASEGT. The CDR3 is made up of 15 amino acids. The sequenced material came from peripheral blood. The receptor was isolated from a woman aged 55 to 70 with COVID-19, enrolled during active disease. The chain employs TRBV6-1 and TRBJ1-1; D may be TRBD1 (6 bases). This CDR3 reads CASSKAATGNTEAFF. The CDR3 DNA follows: TGTGCCAGCAGTAAAGCCGCGACAGGGAACACTGAAGCTTTCTTT.